The next 3 T cell receptor beta chains were all read from a single sample in a study of radiotherapy plus CTLA-4 blockade in lung cancer. The repertoire was sequenced with immunoSEQ multiplex PCR; TCRdb's copy has only in-frame clones and lacks some. Of tens of thousands of clones in the sample, more than 85% are singletons; the top ten hold roughly a sixth. The sequences come from peripheral blood, collected from a patient treated with radiotherapy plus ipilimumab. Receptors were obtained from a human donor with non-small cell lung cancer that progressed on radiotherapy plus ipilimumab.

This clone was detected only a few times. This chain connects TRBV4-3 to TRBJ2-7; D not resolved. V dropped 0 bases and J dropped 1 base, with 4 bases sitting between them. The germline V gene encodes CDR1 LGHNA and CDR2 YSLEER. The CDR3 extends over 13 amino acids. The CDR3 sequence: CASSQDKSYEQYF. CDR3 sequence (DNA): TGCGCCAGCAGCCAAGATAAGTCCTACGAGCAGTACTTC.

This clone was counted between two and nine times. The same CDR3 arises from other DNA sequences in this sample as well. The chain links TRBV19 to TRBJ2-5, with 7 bases lining up with TRBD1. The ends lost 6 bases at V and 7 bases at J; junction bases unmatched: 11. In germline, CDR1 is LNHDA, CDR2 SQIVND (reference sequence). The CDR3 totals 14 residues. The CDR3 loop reads CASRGGGPLPTQYF. The CDR3 DNA follows: TGTGCCAGTAGAGGGGGCGGACCCCTACCGACCCAGTACTTC. The entire variable domain, with the rest obtained from reference TRBV19 and TRBJ2-5, is as follows: DGGITQSPKYLFRKEGQNVTLSCEQNLNHDAMYWYRQDPGQGLRLIYYSQIVNDFQKGDIAEGYSVSREKKESFPLTVTSAQKNPTAFYLCASRGGGPLPTQYFGPGTRLLVL.

This clone was observed once. The chain carries TRBV28 and TRBJ1-5; TRBD1 might be the D (5 bases). From germline, CDR1 is MDHEN and CDR2 SYDVKM. This CDR3 has 15 residues. Trimming stripped 7 bases from V and 9 bases from J, with 22 bases between. The CDR3 DNA is TGTGCCAGCATCTTAGGGTTGGGGGGAAATTCGCCCCAGCATTTT. This codes for CASILGLGGNSPQHF. Supplemented by reference TRBV28 and TRBJ1-5, the full variable domain reads DVKVTQSSRYLVKRTGEKVFLECVQDMDHENMFWYRQDPGLGLRLIYFSYDVKMKEKGDIPEGYSVSREKKERFSLILESASTNQTSMYLCASILGLGGNSPQHFGDGTRLSIL.